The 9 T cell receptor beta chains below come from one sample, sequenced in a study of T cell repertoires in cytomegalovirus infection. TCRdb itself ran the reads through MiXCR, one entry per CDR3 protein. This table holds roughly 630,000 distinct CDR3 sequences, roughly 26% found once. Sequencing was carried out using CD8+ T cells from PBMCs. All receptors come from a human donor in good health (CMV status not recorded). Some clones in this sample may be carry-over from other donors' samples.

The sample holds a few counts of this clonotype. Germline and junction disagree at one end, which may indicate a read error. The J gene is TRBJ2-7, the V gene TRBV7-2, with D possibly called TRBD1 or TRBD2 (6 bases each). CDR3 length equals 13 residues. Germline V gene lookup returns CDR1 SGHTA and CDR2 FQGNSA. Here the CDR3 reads CVSSSTGAGEQYF. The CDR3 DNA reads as TGTGTCAGCAGCTCAACGGGGGCGGGTGAGCAGTACTTC.

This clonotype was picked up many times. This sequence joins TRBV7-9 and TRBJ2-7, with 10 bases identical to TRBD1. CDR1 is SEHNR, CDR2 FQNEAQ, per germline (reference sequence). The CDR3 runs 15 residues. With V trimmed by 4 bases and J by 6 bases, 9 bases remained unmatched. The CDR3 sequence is CASSSRTGGKSEQYF. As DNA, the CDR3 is TGTGCCAGCAGCTCCCGGACAGGGGGGAAGAGCGAGCAGTACTTC.

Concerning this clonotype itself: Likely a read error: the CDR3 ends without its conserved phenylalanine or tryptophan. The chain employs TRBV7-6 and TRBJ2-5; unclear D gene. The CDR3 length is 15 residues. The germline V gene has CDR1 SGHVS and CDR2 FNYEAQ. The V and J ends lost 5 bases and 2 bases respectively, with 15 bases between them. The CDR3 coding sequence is TGTGCCAGCAGCCTTTCCCCACTCGATCAAGAGACCCAGTACTCC. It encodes CASSLSPLDQETQYS.

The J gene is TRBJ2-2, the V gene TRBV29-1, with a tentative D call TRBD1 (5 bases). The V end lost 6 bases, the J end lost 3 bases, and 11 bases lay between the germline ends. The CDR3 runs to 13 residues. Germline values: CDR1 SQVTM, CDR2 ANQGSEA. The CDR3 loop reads CSVGQHDTGELFF. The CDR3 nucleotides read TGCAGCGTGGGGCAGCACGACACCGGGGAGCTGTTTTTT.

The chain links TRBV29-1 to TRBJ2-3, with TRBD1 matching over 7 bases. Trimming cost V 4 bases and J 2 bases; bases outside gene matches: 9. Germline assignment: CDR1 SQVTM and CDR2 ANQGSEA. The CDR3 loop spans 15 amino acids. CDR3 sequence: CSVATRDRHTDTQYF. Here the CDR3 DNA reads TGCAGCGTTGCAACCAGGGACAGACACACAGATACGCAGTATTTT.

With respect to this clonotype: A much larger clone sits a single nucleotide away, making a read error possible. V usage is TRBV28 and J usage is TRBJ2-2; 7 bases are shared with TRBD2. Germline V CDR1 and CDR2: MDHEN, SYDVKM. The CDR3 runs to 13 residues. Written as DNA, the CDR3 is TGTGCCAGCAGCCCCGGGGGGACCGGGGAGCTGGTTTTT. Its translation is CASSPGGTGELVF.

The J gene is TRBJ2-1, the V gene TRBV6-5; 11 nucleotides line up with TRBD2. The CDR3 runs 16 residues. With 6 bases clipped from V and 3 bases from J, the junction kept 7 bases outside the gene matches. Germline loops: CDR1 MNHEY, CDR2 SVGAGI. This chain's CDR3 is CASSMTSGDFYNEQFF. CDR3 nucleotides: TGTGCCAGCAGCATGACTAGCGGGGACTTCTACAATGAGCAGTTCTTC.

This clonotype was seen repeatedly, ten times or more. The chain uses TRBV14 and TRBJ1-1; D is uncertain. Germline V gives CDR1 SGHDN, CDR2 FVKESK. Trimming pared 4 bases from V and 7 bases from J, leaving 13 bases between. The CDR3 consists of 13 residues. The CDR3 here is CASSPGRSIEAFF. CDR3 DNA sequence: TGTGCCAGCAGCCCGGGCCGCTCTATTGAAGCTTTCTTT.

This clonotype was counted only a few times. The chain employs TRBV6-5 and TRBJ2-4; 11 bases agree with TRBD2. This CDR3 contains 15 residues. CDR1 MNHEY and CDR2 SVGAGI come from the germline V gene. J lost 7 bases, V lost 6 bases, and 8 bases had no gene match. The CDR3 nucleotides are TGTGCCAGCAGCTCACTAGCGGGGGAGGCGAACATTCAGTACTTC. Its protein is CASSSLAGEANIQYF.